Listed here are 22 T cell receptor beta chains from one sample, sequenced in a study of OX40 agonist ivuxolimab in advanced cancers. This table comes from immunoSEQ multiplex PCR, and its TCRdb copy is limited to in-frame clones, with some not included. The data show 20,000 to 25,000 clones, around nine tenths seen once. Material: CD4+ or CD8+ T cells sorted from blood, obtained in a trial of the OX40 agonist ivuxolimab. These receptors were collected from an adult with an advanced solid tumor such as melanoma, head and neck, liver or kidney cancer.

The V and J genes are TRBV27 and TRBJ1-5; D call uncertain. Trimming left V 2 bases short and J 0 bases short, with 8 bases between. The CDR3 covers 15 residues. Germline-derived CDR1 and CDR2 are MNHEY and SMNVEV (reference sequence). The CDR3 is CASSLGLNSNQPQHF. CDR3 bases: TGTGCCAGCAGTTTAGGATTGAATAGCAATCAGCCCCAGCATTTT.

Points on this clone: At one end, the junction sequence differs from germline, possibly due to a read error. The chain is built from TRBV27 and TRBJ2-1; TRBD2 matches 10 bases. The germline CDR1 and CDR2 sequences are MNHEY and SMNVEV (reference sequence). CDR3 length equals 16 residues. CDR3 region: CASSLLLAGAYNGQFF. The CDR3 bases are TGTGCCAGCAGTTTACTTCTAGCGGGAGCCTACAATGGGCAGTTCTTC.

The chain couples TRBV6-6 to TRBJ1-3, with D perhaps matching TRBD1 (6 bases). In germline, CDR1 is MNHNY, CDR2 SVGAGI (reference sequence). The CDR3 consists of 16 residues. V was cut by 4 bases and J by 3 bases, with 16 bases left in between. CDR3 protein: CASSSLRGAIGNTIYF. The CDR3 region has the DNA TGTGCCAGCAGTTCGCTAAGGGGGGCTATTGGAAACACCATATATTTT.

V usage is TRBV7-6 and J usage is TRBJ2-7; the match to TRBD1 covers 7 bases. With 11 bases clipped from V and 3 bases from J, the junction kept 10 bases outside the gene matches. Germline-derived CDR1 and CDR2 are SGHVS and FNYEAQ. This CDR3 region has 13 residues. CDR3 in amino acids: CADLDRSCYEQYF. CDR3 nucleotides: TGTGCCGACCTGGACAGGAGCTGCTACGAGCAGTACTTC.

The chain employs TRBV4-1 and TRBJ2-3; 7 bases agree with TRBD1. This CDR3 has 15 amino acids. The ends lost 4 bases at V and 3 bases at J; junction bases unmatched: 7. Per germline, CDR1 MGHRA and CDR2 YSYEKL. DNA of the CDR3: TGCGCCAGCAGCCCCCGGGACAGTCTAACAGATACGCAGTATTTT. Amino acids: CASSPRDSLTDTQYF.

The CDR3 coding sequence is TGTGCCACCAGCGAGGCGGGGGGGCGGACCTACGAGCAGTACTTC. Its translation: CATSEAGGRTYEQYF. This chain connects TRBV15 to TRBJ2-5, with 9 positions matching TRBD2. The J call may be wrong; the DNA end is better matched by TRBJ2-7. Germline CDR1 LNHNV, CDR2 YYDKDF (reference sequence). The CDR3 covers 15 residues.

The chain is built from TRBV14 and TRBJ2-7; 9 nucleotides agree with TRBD2. The CDR3 loop spans 15 amino acids. The V and J ends lost 1 base and 3 bases, in that order; junction bases with no gene match: 4. Per germline, CDR1 SGHDN and CDR2 FVKESK. CDR3 sequence reads: CASSQVASGVYEQYF. The CDR3 region has the DNA TGTGCCAGCAGCCAAGTGGCTAGCGGGGTCTACGAGCAGTACTTC.

The V and J genes are TRBV7-9 and TRBJ2-5; tentatively, D is TRBD1 or TRBD2 (5 bases each). V was cut by 7 bases and J by 6 bases, with 24 bases left in between. CDR3 size: 16 residues. Germline V gives CDR1 SEHNR, CDR2 FQNEAQ (reference sequence). The CDR3 loop reads CASTLVRDQKGKTQYF. The CDR3 nucleotides are TGTGCCAGCACCCTGGTCAGGGACCAAAAGGGAAAGACCCAGTACTTC.

The CDR3 DNA reads TGTGCCTGGACTCCATACGGGGGACTAGCGGGAGATCCGAGCTCCTACGAGCAGTACTTC. It is translated as CAWTPYGGLAGDPSSYEQYF. The V and J genes are TRBV30 and TRBJ2-7; TRBD2 aligns across 14 bases. The CDR3 extends over 20 amino acids. V was pared by 4 bases and J by 0 bases, with 17 bases of the junction left unmatched. Germline CDR1 GTSNPN, CDR2 SVGIG (reference sequence).

Comment on this clone: Distinct nucleotide sequences in the sample also encode this CDR3. The gene calls are TRBV5-1 and TRBJ2-1, with TRBD2 matching over 10 bases. Germline assignment: CDR1 SGHRS and CDR2 YFSETQ. The CDR3 has 15 residues. V lost 3 bases and J lost 2; bases outside the gene matches: 2. In DNA form, the CDR3 reads TGCGCCAGCAGCTGGACTAGCGGACCCTACAATGAGCAGTTCTTC. This codes for CASSWTSGPYNEQFF.

The J gene is TRBJ1-2, the V gene TRBV27; TRBD1 might be the D (6 bases). Trimming took 3 bases from V and 7 from J, leaving 12 bases between them. This CDR3 region has 13 residues. Germline V lookup: CDR1 MNHEY, CDR2 SMNVEV (reference sequence). CDR3 protein: CASSFSGEGGYTF. The CDR3 coding sequence is TGTGCCAGCAGTTTCTCAGGGGAGGGTGGCTACACCTTC.

This clone has a single count. The chain combines TRBV6-5 with TRBJ1-2; TRBD1 matches at 7 bases. The length of the CDR3 is 14 residues. V was clipped by 5 bases and J by 4 bases; unmatched bases: 7. Germline lookup yields CDR1 MNHEY and CDR2 SVGAGI. CDR3 nucleotide sequence: TGTGCCAGCAGTCCCGGGACAGACATCTATGGCTACACCTTC. As protein: CASSPGTDIYGYTF.

Within the sample, this clone is medium-sized. The CDR3 coding sequence is TGTGCCAGCAGCCCAGGATGGGGCGCTGAAGCTTTCTTT. Its translation: CASSPGWGAEAFF. J is TRBJ1-1 and V is TRBV7-9; the D gene is possibly TRBD1 (5 bases). V was cut by 5 bases and J by 6 bases, with 13 bases left in between. The CDR3 loop spans 13 amino acids. CDR1 is SEHNR and CDR2 is FQNEAQ in the germline V gene (reference sequence).

The rearrangement joins TRBV5-8 to TRBJ2-2; D unresolved. The CDR3 has 15 amino acids. V was shortened by 0 bases and J by 6 bases, with 12 bases between the two germline ends. Germline loops: CDR1 SGHTS, CDR2 YDEGEE. CDR3 bases: TGTGCCAGCAGCTTGGAAGGGCCTTATCCCGGGGAGCTGTTTTTT. Translating it yields CASSLEGPYPGELFF.

This chain uses TRBV28 with TRBJ1-2; 7 bases agree with TRBD1. Trimming cost V 4 bases and J 5 bases; bases outside gene matches: 7. Germline assignment: CDR1 MDHEN and CDR2 SYDVKM. This CDR3 region has 14 residues. CDR3 nucleotides: TGTGCCAGCAGTTACTCCGGGACAGCTTATGGCTACACCTTC. Amino acids: CASSYSGTAYGYTF.

The rearrangement uses TRBV19 and TRBJ2-7; D gene unclear. The ends were cut back, 6 bases at V and 1 base at J, with 13 bases in the middle. This CDR3 has 14 amino acids. Germline lookup yields CDR1 LNHDA and CDR2 SQIVND (reference sequence). CDR3 sequence (DNA): TGTGCCAGTAGCCGCTGGCCTAAATCCTACGAGCAGTACTTC. Translated, it gives CASSRWPKSYEQYF.

The chain is built from TRBV28 and TRBJ2-5; TRBD1 agrees at 9 bases. CDR1 is MDHEN, CDR2 SYDVKM, per germline. J was trimmed by 5 bases and V by 5 bases; bases with no gene match: 6. The CDR3 has 14 amino acids. The CDR3: CASSVTGGRETQYF. The CDR3 coding sequence is TGTGCCAGCAGTGTAACAGGGGGCCGGGAGACCCAGTACTTC.

The CDR3 DNA follows: TGTGCCAGCAGCCCGGATGACAGGGGGATTTTCTACGAGCAGTACTTC. Translating gives CASSPDDRGIFYEQYF. V gene TRBV9 combines with J gene TRBJ2-7, with 9 bases fitting TRBD1. After removal of 4 bases from V and 3 bases from J, the junction contained 11 bases not matched to a gene. The CDR3 runs 16 residues. CDR1 and CDR2 from the germline V gene are SGDLS and YYNGEE. The full variable domain, with the rest looked up from reference TRBV9 and TRBJ2-7, is DSGVTQTPKHLITATGQRVTLRCSPRSGDLSVYWYQQSLDQGLQFLIQYYNGEERAKGNILERFSAQQFPDLHSELNLSSLELGDSALYFCASSPDDRGIFYEQYFGPGTRLTVT.

As DNA, the CDR3 is TGCAGCGCCTGGACTAGCGGGACCGCCGGGGAGCTGTTTTTT. It encodes CSAWTSGTAGELFF. This chain links TRBV29-1 with TRBJ2-2; TRBD2 matches at 12 bases. This CDR3 has 14 amino acids. V dropped 7 bases and J dropped 6; count of bases not matched to a gene: 6. Germline CDR1 is SQVTM and CDR2 is ANQGSEA.

The gene calls are TRBV5-4 and TRBJ1-1; D not certain. The V end was cut by 3 bases, the J end by 4 bases, with 16 bases between. The CDR3 is 15 residues long. Germline lookup yields CDR1 SGHNT and CDR2 YYREEE (reference sequence). As DNA, the CDR3 is TGTGCCAGCAGCTCGTCGGGAAAGGAAGGCACTGAAGCTTTCTTT. Residues: CASSSSGKEGTEAFF.

This chain uses TRBV4-2 with TRBJ2-1; TRBD1 matches at 7 bases. This CDR3 comprises 16 residues. The V and J ends lost 1 base and 8 bases, in that order; junction bases with no gene match: 11. The germline gives CDR1 LGHNA, CDR2 YNFKEQ. The chain's CDR3 is CASSQGEGRGFYEQFF. DNA of the CDR3: TGTGCCAGCAGCCAAGGGGAAGGCAGGGGGTTTTATGAGCAGTTCTTC.

J is TRBJ1-4 and V is TRBV6-5; D is possibly TRBD1 (6 bases). V gave up 0 bases and J gave up 5 bases, with 13 bases separating them. The CDR3 consists of 16 residues. Germline loops: CDR1 MNHEY, CDR2 SVGAGI. For the CDR3, the DNA is TGTGCCAGCAGTTACTCGGGAACCAGGGGAAATGAAAAACTGTTTTTT. Its protein product is CASSYSGTRGNEKLFF.